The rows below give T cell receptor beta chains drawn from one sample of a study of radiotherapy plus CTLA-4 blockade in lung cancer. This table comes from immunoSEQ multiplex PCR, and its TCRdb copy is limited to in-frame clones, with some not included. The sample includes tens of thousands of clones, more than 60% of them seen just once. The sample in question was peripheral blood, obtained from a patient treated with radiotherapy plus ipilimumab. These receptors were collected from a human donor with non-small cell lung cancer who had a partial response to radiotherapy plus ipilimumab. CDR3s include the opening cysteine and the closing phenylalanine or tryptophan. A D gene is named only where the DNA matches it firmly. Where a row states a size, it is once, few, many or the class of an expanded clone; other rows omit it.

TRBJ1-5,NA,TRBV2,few,TGTGCCAGCAGTGACAGGGGCAATCAGCCCCAGCATTTT,CASSDRGNQPQHF
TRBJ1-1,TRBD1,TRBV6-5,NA,TGTGCCAGCAGTCGGGACAGGGCGGTCACTGAAGCTTTCTTT,CASSRDRAVTEAFF
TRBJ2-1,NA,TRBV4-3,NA,TGCGCCAGCAGCTACGACGGAGGACCCTACAATGAGCAGTTCTTC,CASSYDGGPYNEQFF
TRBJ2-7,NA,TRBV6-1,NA,TGTGCCAGCAGTGAAGCTTACGGACAGTACGAGCAGTACTTC,CASSEAYGQYEQYF
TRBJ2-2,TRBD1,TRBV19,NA,TGTGCCAGTTCCGGGACAGGGGGTTACGGGGAGCTGTTTTTT,CASSGTGGYGELFF
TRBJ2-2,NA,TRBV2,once,TGTGCCAGCAGTGACAGGGGTAACACCGGGGAGCTGTTTTTT,CASSDRGNTGELFF
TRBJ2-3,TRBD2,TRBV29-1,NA,TGCAGCGCAAAGCGGGGTCTCAGCACAGATACGCAGTATTTT,CSAKRGLSTDTQYF
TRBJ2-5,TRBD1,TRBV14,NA,TGTGCCAGCAGCCAAGATGCTTTGGGACAGTGGCAAGAGACCCAGTACTTC,CASSQDALGQWQETQYF
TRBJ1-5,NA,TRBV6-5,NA,TGTGCCAGCAGTTACCAAGAGCGGGGGACCCAGCATTTT,CASSYQERGTQHF
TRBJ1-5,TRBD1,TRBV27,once,TGTGCCAGCAGTCCCGGGACAGGTCGTCAGCCCCAGCATTTT,CASSPGTGRQPQHF
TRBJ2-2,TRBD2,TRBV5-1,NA,TGCGCCAGCAGCCAGAGGACTAGCGGGGCGAACACCGGGGAGCTGTTTTTT,CASSQRTSGANTGELFF
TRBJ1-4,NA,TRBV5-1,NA,TGCGCCAGCAGCTTGGTAGGGACATCGCTTCACAGGGATGAAAAACTGTTTTTT,CASSLVGTSLHRDEKLFF
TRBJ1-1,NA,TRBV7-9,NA,TGTGCCAGCAGCCCGCACATGAACACTGAAGCTTTCTTT,CASSPHMNTEAFF
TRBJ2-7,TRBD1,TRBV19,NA,TGTGCCAGTAGTACGGACAGGGAGAGCTCCTACGAGCAGTACTTC,CASSTDRESSYEQYF
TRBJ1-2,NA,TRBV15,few,TGTGCCACCAGCCTCCTTTCTCGGGGCTACACCTTC,CATSLLSRGYTF
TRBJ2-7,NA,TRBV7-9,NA,TGTGCCAGCAGCTCTGACAGGTCGAGATACGAGCAGTACTTC,CASSSDRSRYEQYF
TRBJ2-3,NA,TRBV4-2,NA,TGTGCCAGCAGCCAAGGAGCGACCCCATCTGATACGCAGTATTTT,CASSQGATPSDTQYF
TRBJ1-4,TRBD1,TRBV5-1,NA,TGCGCCAGCAAGGTTAGCGGACAGGCTAATGAAAAACTGTTTTTT,CASKVSGQANEKLFF
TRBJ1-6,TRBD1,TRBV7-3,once,TGTGCCAGCAGCCGAGACAGGGTTTCACCCCTCCACTTT,CASSRDRVSPLHF
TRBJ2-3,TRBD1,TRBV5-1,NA,TGCGCCAGCAGCTTGACTGACAGGGGAGATACGCAGTATTTT,CASSLTDRGDTQYF
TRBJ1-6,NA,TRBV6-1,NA,TGTGCCAGTAATACGGGGAATTCACCCCTCCACTTT,CASNTGNSPLHF
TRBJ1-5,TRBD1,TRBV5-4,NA,TGTGCCAGCAGCTTAGAGCCGTCAGGGACAGGGAACAATCAGCCCCAGCATTTT,CASSLEPSGTGNNQPQHF
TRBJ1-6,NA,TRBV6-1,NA,TGTGCCAGCAGTGAAGGGGCAGGGGTAGGAAATTCACCCCTCCACTTT,CASSEGAGVGNSPLHF
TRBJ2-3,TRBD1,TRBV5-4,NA,TGTGCCAGCAGCGCAGGGGGCGGAAGGACAGATACGCAGTATTTT,CASSAGGGRTDTQYF
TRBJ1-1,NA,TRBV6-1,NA,TGTGCCAGCAGCAAAGGCGGGGGGTTGACTGAAGCTTTCTTT,CASSKGGGLTEAFF